This T cell receptor beta chain was sequenced during a study of cytomegalovirus exposure and HLA in healthy donors. At the level of the study: Most donors, roughly 77% of over 300 genotyped, fell in the Caucasian-associated ancestry cluster.

Both 60 Vbeta primers and 13 Jbeta primers went into the PCR. The assay was immunoSEQ multiplex PCR, and TCRdb's table has in-frame clones only and misses some. In the table there are approximately 100,000 clones, roughly 70% of which are singletons. CDR1 is SGHKS and CDR2 is YYEKEE in the germline V gene (reference sequence). This CDR3 spans 16 amino acids. With 4 bases clipped from V and 4 bases from J, the junction kept 12 bases outside the gene matches. With regard to this clone: The antigen is undetermined.

Whole-study findings and limits: A previous analysis found most TCR beta V segments productive roughly 90% or roughly 30% of the time. Association with HLA alleles at 0.05 false discovery rate was found for 15,000 or so TCR beta sequences in a later analysis. There were several of the most significant clusters that appeared linked to common viral pathogens in a later analysis.

This TCR was recovered from a male donor in good health and CMV-seropositive. The sequencing sample was made of PBMCs. The chain recombines TRBV5-5 with TRBJ1-2; 8 positions match TRBD1. CDR3 bases: TGTGCCAGCAGCGGAGAAAATGCAGGGGGCGCCTATGGCTACACCTTC. Translating it yields CASSGENAGGAYGYTF.